A selection of T cell receptor beta chains follows, all from one sample in a study of OX40 agonist ivuxolimab in advanced cancers. Only in-frame clones appear in the TCRdb table, and some are missing; sequencing was by immunoSEQ multiplex PCR. The data contain about 40,000 clones, 88% of them singletons. Sequenced material: CD4+ or CD8+ T cells sorted from blood, taken in a trial of the OX40 agonist ivuxolimab. The receptors shown here come from an adult with an advanced solid tumor such as melanoma, head and neck, liver or kidney cancer. Each CDR3 is given with its conserved first and last residue. Fields, in order: CDR3 DNA, CDR3 protein, V gene, D gene, clone size, J gene. The D gene is left open where the match is weak. Not every row has a clone size; where given, it reads once, few, many or a size class.

CDR3nt: TGTGCCAGCAGCTTGAGGACGGCCGGAAACACCATATATTTT
CDR3aa: CASSLRTAGNTIYF
v_gene: TRBV5-6
d_gene: -
abundance: -
j_gene: TRBJ1-3

CDR3nt: TGTGCTAGCAGCTCCCAAGGGTTGGGCTCCGAGCAGTACTTC
CDR3aa: CASSSQGLGSEQYF
v_gene: TRBV7-7
d_gene: -
abundance: -
j_gene: TRBJ2-7

CDR3nt: TGTGCCAGCAGTTACTCGACGACACCCCGGTGGGGCTACACCTTC
CDR3aa: CASSYSTTPRWGYTF
v_gene: TRBV6-5
d_gene: -
abundance: -
j_gene: TRBJ1-2

CDR3nt: TGTGCCAGCAGTTCAAGGACAGCCCAGCTCTACGAGCAGTACTTC
CDR3aa: CASSSRTAQLYEQYF
v_gene: TRBV28
d_gene: -
abundance: -
j_gene: TRBJ2-7

CDR3nt: TGTGCCAGCAGTTTGTCAGGGGCACCTCCCTACGAGCAGTACTTC
CDR3aa: CASSLSGAPPYEQYF
v_gene: TRBV27
d_gene: -
abundance: -
j_gene: TRBJ2-7

CDR3nt: TGCGCCAGCACAGGGGTCTACGAGCAGTACTTC
CDR3aa: CASTGVYEQYF
v_gene: TRBV5-1
d_gene: -
abundance: -
j_gene: TRBJ2-7

CDR3nt: TGTGCCAGCAGCGAAAAGTGGGACACCGGGGAGCTGTTTTTT
CDR3aa: CASSEKWDTGELFF
v_gene: TRBV9
d_gene: -
abundance: once
j_gene: TRBJ2-2

CDR3nt: TGTGCCAGCAGCCCGGGCCCGGGGGGCACAGATACGCAGTATTTT
CDR3aa: CASSPGPGGTDTQYF
v_gene: TRBV5-4
d_gene: -
abundance: -
j_gene: TRBJ2-3

CDR3nt: TGTGCCAGCAGTTATAGTGACGAGCAGTACTTC
CDR3aa: CASSYSDEQYF
v_gene: TRBV7-9
d_gene: -
abundance: -
j_gene: TRBJ2-7

CDR3nt: TGCGCCAGCAGCCCGGGACAGGGGGCCTACGAGCAGTACTTC
CDR3aa: CASSPGQGAYEQYF
v_gene: TRBV5-1
d_gene: TRBD1
abundance: -
j_gene: TRBJ2-7

CDR3nt: TGTGCCAGCAGACCGACTAGCGGTACCTCCTACGAGCAGTACTTC
CDR3aa: CASRPTSGTSYEQYF
v_gene: TRBV6-6
d_gene: TRBD2
abundance: once
j_gene: TRBJ2-7

CDR3nt: TGCGCCAGCAGCTTGGCCAAGGTTCTGGAACTAGCGGGAGGTACTACTTCTAGCACAGATACGCAGTATTTT
CDR3aa: CASSLAKVLELAGGTTSSTDTQYF
v_gene: TRBV5-1
d_gene: TRBD2
abundance: -
j_gene: TRBJ2-3

CDR3nt: TGTGCCAGCAGTTACACGGGAACCCCCTACAATGAGCAGTTCTTC
CDR3aa: CASSYTGTPYNEQFF
v_gene: TRBV6-5
d_gene: -
abundance: -
j_gene: TRBJ2-1

CDR3nt: TGTGCCAGCAGCCGGACTGGGGCTGCTGGGGCCAACGTCCTGACTTTC
CDR3aa: CASSRTGAAGANVLTF
v_gene: TRBV7-9
d_gene: -
abundance: once
j_gene: TRBJ2-6

CDR3nt: TGTGCCAGCAGCATTACTCCCCCCAGGGTAGGGGAGACCCAGTACTTC
CDR3aa: CASSITPPRVGETQYF
v_gene: TRBV7-6
d_gene: -
abundance: -
j_gene: TRBJ2-5

CDR3nt: TGTGCCAGCAACCCCGGGCTGCCGACGACCGGGGAGCTGTTTTTT
CDR3aa: CASNPGLPTTGELFF
v_gene: TRBV6-5
d_gene: -
abundance: once
j_gene: TRBJ2-2

CDR3nt: TGTGCCAGCAGCTTCGTGGGATCTGGGGATGAGCAGTTCTTC
CDR3aa: CASSFVGSGDEQFF
v_gene: TRBV7-9
d_gene: -
abundance: -
j_gene: TRBJ2-1

CDR3nt: TGCAGCGTTGAGGGCAGTCAACGGCCAGGCTCCTACAATGAGCAGTTCTTC
CDR3aa: CSVEGSQRPGSYNEQFF
v_gene: TRBV29-1
d_gene: -
abundance: -
j_gene: TRBJ2-1

CDR3nt: TGTGCCAGCAGTTATTACAATGAGCAGTTCTTC
CDR3aa: CASSYYNEQFF
v_gene: TRBV28
d_gene: -
abundance: -
j_gene: TRBJ2-1

CDR3nt: TGCGCCAGCAGCTGGGCGGGCGGGGGGCAAGTCGAGCAGTACTTC
CDR3aa: CASSWAGGGQVEQYF
v_gene: TRBV5-1
d_gene: TRBD2
abundance: -
j_gene: TRBJ2-7

CDR3nt: TGTGCCAGCAGTAAAAGGGACAGTCGCACAGATACGCAGTATTTT
CDR3aa: CASSKRDSRTDTQYF
v_gene: TRBV6-5
d_gene: TRBD1
abundance: -
j_gene: TRBJ2-3

CDR3nt: TGTGCCAGCAGCGTAGGGCTGAATAATGAAAAACTGTTTTTT
CDR3aa: CASSVGLNNEKLFF
v_gene: TRBV9
d_gene: -
abundance: -
j_gene: TRBJ1-4

CDR3nt: TGTGCCAGTAGTATAGGAGCGGGAGGCTCCTACAATGAGCAGTTCTTC
CDR3aa: CASSIGAGGSYNEQFF
v_gene: TRBV19
d_gene: TRBD2
abundance: -
j_gene: TRBJ2-1

CDR3nt: TGTGCCAGCAGCTCGGGACTAGTCCTCTACGAGCAGTACTTC
CDR3aa: CASSSGLVLYEQYF
v_gene: TRBV7-2
d_gene: TRBD2
abundance: -
j_gene: TRBJ2-7

CDR3nt: TGTGCCTGGAGCCCGGGACAGGGGGTCCAGCCCCAGCATTTT
CDR3aa: CAWSPGQGVQPQHF
v_gene: TRBV30
d_gene: TRBD1
abundance: -
j_gene: TRBJ1-5

CDR3nt: TGTGCCAGCAGCTTAGCGGGAGGGTCTACCCACTACGAGCAGTACTTC
CDR3aa: CASSLAGGSTHYEQYF
v_gene: TRBV7-6
d_gene: TRBD2
abundance: -
j_gene: TRBJ2-7

CDR3nt: TGTGCCAGCAGTCCCCGAGGGGGGGGAAGGAGACAGCCCCAGCATTTT
CDR3aa: CASSPRGGGRRQPQHF
v_gene: TRBV6-6
d_gene: -
abundance: -
j_gene: TRBJ1-5

CDR3nt: TGTGCCAGCACAGGGGGCCACGAGCAGTACTTC
CDR3aa: CASTGGHEQYF
v_gene: TRBV6-1
d_gene: TRBD1
abundance: -
j_gene: TRBJ2-7

CDR3nt: TGTGCTAGCATCCCAATGGTGAGTTGGGCCTACGAGCAGTACTTC
CDR3aa: CASIPMVSWAYEQYF
v_gene: TRBV7-7
d_gene: -
abundance: -
j_gene: TRBJ2-7

CDR3nt: TGCGCCAGCAGTACAGCCTCCAGCTCCTACGAGCAGTACTTC
CDR3aa: CASSTASSSYEQYF
v_gene: TRBV10-2
d_gene: -
abundance: -
j_gene: TRBJ2-7

CDR3nt: TGTGCCAGCAGCGTCGCTGACAGGGGCCACGAGCAGTACTTC
CDR3aa: CASSVADRGHEQYF
v_gene: TRBV9
d_gene: TRBD1
abundance: -
j_gene: TRBJ2-7

CDR3nt: TGTGCCAGTAGTATTGGCGGCAATACTGAAGCTTTCTTT
CDR3aa: CASSIGGNTEAFF
v_gene: TRBV19
d_gene: -
abundance: -
j_gene: TRBJ1-1

CDR3nt: TGTGCCAGCAGCCTAGGGGAAAGTGTTGGCTACACCTTC
CDR3aa: CASSLGESVGYTF
v_gene: TRBV6-5
d_gene: -
abundance: -
j_gene: TRBJ1-2

CDR3nt: TGTGCCAGCAGCTGGACTAGCGGGTCCTACGAGCAGTACTTC
CDR3aa: CASSWTSGSYEQYF
v_gene: TRBV7-2
d_gene: TRBD2
abundance: -
j_gene: TRBJ2-7

CDR3nt: TGTGCCAGCAGGTCAGGTTTGATCGATGAGCAGTTCTTC
CDR3aa: CASRSGLIDEQFF
v_gene: TRBV6-8
d_gene: -
abundance: -
j_gene: TRBJ2-1

CDR3nt: TGCGCCAGCAGCTGGACCCGGGGGGAATACGAGCAGTACTTC
CDR3aa: CASSWTRGEYEQYF
v_gene: TRBV5-1
d_gene: TRBD2
abundance: -
j_gene: TRBJ2-7

CDR3nt: TGTGCCAGCAGTTCTCCGGACAGGGGATTAGGGGAGACCCAGTACTTC
CDR3aa: CASSSPDRGLGETQYF
v_gene: TRBV28
d_gene: TRBD1
abundance: -
j_gene: TRBJ2-5

CDR3nt: TGTGCTAGCAGCTTGGACAGCATAGACAATGAGCAGTTCTTC
CDR3aa: CASSLDSIDNEQFF
v_gene: TRBV7-7
d_gene: -
abundance: -
j_gene: TRBJ2-1

CDR3nt: TGTGCCAGCCCAAAAGGGGCGGACGGGCGAAGCTCCTACAATGAGCAGTTCTTC
CDR3aa: CASPKGADGRSSYNEQFF
v_gene: TRBV27
d_gene: -
abundance: -
j_gene: TRBJ2-1

CDR3nt: TGTGCCAGCAGCTTGTGGGGGGGACAGGGAGTCCCCTACGAGCAGTACTTC
CDR3aa: CASSLWGGQGVPYEQYF
v_gene: TRBV5-6
d_gene: TRBD1
abundance: once
j_gene: TRBJ2-7

CDR3nt: TGTGCCGCGGAGTACCGGGACCCCACAGATACGCAGTATTTT
CDR3aa: CAAEYRDPTDTQYF
v_gene: TRBV6-1
d_gene: -
abundance: -
j_gene: TRBJ2-3

CDR3nt: TGTGCCAGCAGCTTAAGGGACAGGGTCGACGAGCAGTACTTC
CDR3aa: CASSLRDRVDEQYF
v_gene: TRBV11-2
d_gene: TRBD1
abundance: -
j_gene: TRBJ2-7

CDR3nt: TGCGCCAGCAGCCACCAGGGACTAGAGCCAGATACGCAGTATTTT
CDR3aa: CASSHQGLEPDTQYF
v_gene: TRBV4-1
d_gene: TRBD2
abundance: -
j_gene: TRBJ2-3

CDR3nt: TGTGCCAGCAGTTTTTGGACACTCATGAACACTGAAGCTTTCTTT
CDR3aa: CASSFWTLMNTEAFF
v_gene: TRBV28
d_gene: -
abundance: -
j_gene: TRBJ1-1

CDR3nt: TGTGCCAGTAGTATGACGAGTCTCGCTAGCGGACCCTCTAGCACAGATACGCAGTATTTT
CDR3aa: CASSMTSLASGPSSTDTQYF
v_gene: TRBV19
d_gene: TRBD2
abundance: -
j_gene: TRBJ2-3

CDR3nt: TGTGCCTGGGGACTAGCGGGAGCCATTGAGCAGTTCTTC
CDR3aa: CAWGLAGAIEQFF
v_gene: TRBV30
d_gene: TRBD2
abundance: -
j_gene: TRBJ2-1

CDR3nt: TGTGCCAGCTCACCAGAGGCGGGGTGGGCTGAAGCTTTCTTT
CDR3aa: CASSPEAGWAEAFF
v_gene: TRBV18
d_gene: -
abundance: -
j_gene: TRBJ1-1

CDR3nt: TGCGCCAGCAGTGCTACGGGAAAATATGGCTACACCTTC
CDR3aa: CASSATGKYGYTF
v_gene: TRBV10-1
d_gene: -
abundance: -
j_gene: TRBJ1-2

CDR3nt: TGTGCCAGCAGTGTTAGGGAAGCGATCAAAAACATTCAGTACTTC
CDR3aa: CASSVREAIKNIQYF
v_gene: TRBV2
d_gene: -
abundance: -
j_gene: TRBJ2-4

CDR3nt: TGTGCCAGCAGTCCTACAGGAATGGGAGAGCAGTACTTC
CDR3aa: CASSPTGMGEQYF
v_gene: TRBV28
d_gene: -
abundance: -
j_gene: TRBJ2-7

CDR3nt: TGTGCCAGTAGTATTTTACACCAAGAGACCCAGTACTTC
CDR3aa: CASSILHQETQYF
v_gene: TRBV19
d_gene: -
abundance: -
j_gene: TRBJ2-5

CDR3nt: TGCGCCAGCAGCGACCCCGCCAGGGACAGGGGAAGGACTGAAGCTTTCTTT
CDR3aa: CASSDPARDRGRTEAFF
v_gene: TRBV5-1
d_gene: TRBD1
abundance: -
j_gene: TRBJ1-1

CDR3nt: TGTGCCAGTAGTTTTTCCGGGTCTGAGCAGTACTTC
CDR3aa: CASSFSGSEQYF
v_gene: TRBV19
d_gene: -
abundance: -
j_gene: TRBJ2-7

CDR3nt: TGTGCCTGGAGTGCCGGGACAGGGTCCGTCGATGAGCAGTTCTTC
CDR3aa: CAWSAGTGSVDEQFF
v_gene: TRBV30
d_gene: TRBD1
abundance: -
j_gene: TRBJ2-1

CDR3nt: TGCGCCAGCAGCCAAGAAGGGAGGGACGGCGAGCAGTACTTC
CDR3aa: CASSQEGRDGEQYF
v_gene: TRBV4-1
d_gene: TRBD2
abundance: -
j_gene: TRBJ2-7

CDR3nt: TGTGCCAGCAGCTTTCCCCCTGTGGGCGCCTCCAGGTACGAGCAGTACTTC
CDR3aa: CASSFPPVGASRYEQYF
v_gene: TRBV7-9
d_gene: -
abundance: once
j_gene: TRBJ2-7

CDR3nt: TGTGCCAGCGGCCTCCGGGACAGGGGCCACGAGCAGTACTTC
CDR3aa: CASGLRDRGHEQYF
v_gene: TRBV6-1
d_gene: TRBD1
abundance: -
j_gene: TRBJ2-7

CDR3nt: TGTGCCAGCAGCTTACCCGGCGAGCTGTTTTTT
CDR3aa: CASSLPGELFF
v_gene: TRBV7-9
d_gene: -
abundance: -
j_gene: TRBJ2-2

CDR3nt: TGCGCCAGCAGCCAAGAAGGTTTGGGGCGGGATACGCAGTATTTT
CDR3aa: CASSQEGLGRDTQYF
v_gene: TRBV4-1
d_gene: -
abundance: -
j_gene: TRBJ2-3